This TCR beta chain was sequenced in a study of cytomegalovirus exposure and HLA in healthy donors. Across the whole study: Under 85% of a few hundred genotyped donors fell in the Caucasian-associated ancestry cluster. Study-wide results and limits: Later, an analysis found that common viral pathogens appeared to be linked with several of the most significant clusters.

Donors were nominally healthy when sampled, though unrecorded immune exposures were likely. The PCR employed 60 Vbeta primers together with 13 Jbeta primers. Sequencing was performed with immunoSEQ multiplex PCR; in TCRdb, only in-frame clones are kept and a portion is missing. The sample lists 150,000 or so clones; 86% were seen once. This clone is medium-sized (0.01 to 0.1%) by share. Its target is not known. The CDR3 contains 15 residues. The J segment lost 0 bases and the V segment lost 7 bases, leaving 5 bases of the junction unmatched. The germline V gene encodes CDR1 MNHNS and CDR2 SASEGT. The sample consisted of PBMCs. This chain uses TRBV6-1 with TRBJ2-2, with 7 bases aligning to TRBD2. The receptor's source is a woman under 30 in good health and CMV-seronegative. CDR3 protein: CASITGLSNTGELFF. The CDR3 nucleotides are TGTGCCAGCATTACGGGACTATCGAACACCGGGGAGCTGTTTTTT.